This T cell receptor (beta chain) was recorded in a study of CD8+ T cells in alopecia areata. Study-wide context: Among treated patients, oral tofacitinib was administered at 5 to 10 mg twice daily. Study observations and caveats: Many expanded lesional clones remained in scalp and blood on tofacitinib. Tofacitinib significantly reduced both scalp clonality and expanded CD8+ clones among the top 100.

About this clone itself: Its matching antigen is unknown.

Extracted RNA was reverse transcribed into cDNA, the sequencing template. Measured with immunoSEQ multiplex PCR; TCRdb has only the in-frame clones, and not every one. The table includes under 200,000 clones, 65% detected once. The V gene lost 0 bases and the J gene lost 1 base, with 6 bases spanning the gap. CDR3 length: 14 residues. Germline V gene lookup returns CDR1 SGDLS and CDR2 YYNGEE. The treatment here: oral pan-JAK inhibitor, 5-10 mg twice daily. The input for sequencing was CD4+ T cells sorted from blood, taken at week 4, from a patient treated with tofacitinib. The TCR sequence derives from a human donor with alopecia areata. V usage is TRBV9 and J usage is TRBJ2-3; D call uncertain. The CDR3 is CASSVAARTDTQYF. The CDR3 coding sequence is TGTGCCAGCAGCGTAGCCGCCCGCACAGATACGCAGTATTTT.